Listed below are T cell receptor beta chains from one sample, sequenced in a study of cytomegalovirus exposure and HLA in healthy donors. Using immunoSEQ multiplex PCR, the repertoire was profiled, and TCRdb retains in-frame clones only, with some absent. The sample includes approximately 130,000 clones, about 75% seen only once; the top ten take nearly 3%. Sequenced: PBMCs. These receptors were taken from a middle-aged woman in good health and CMV-seropositive. Both conserved end residues are part of each CDR3.

v_gene,j_gene,len,CDR3aa
TRBV5-1,TRBJ2-1,16,CASSLDPSGSYNEQFF
TRBV9,TRBJ2-2,16,CASSTRGVTTRGELFF
TRBV2,TRBJ1-1,13,CASSQGLGTEAFF
TRBV4-3,TRBJ1-2,14,CASSQDPTDYGYTF
TRBV14,TRBJ2-7,14,CASSQRGGSYEQYF
TRBV28,TRBJ2-1,15,CASGSLAGVVNEQFF
TRBV7-2,TRBJ2-1,12,CASSFLSNEQFF
TRBV30,TRBJ2-2,14,CAWKFQASTGELFF
TRBV28,TRBJ2-5,15,CASSSGQGLQETQYF
TRBV15,TRBJ1-5,13,CATSRQDYQPQHF
TRBV6-5,TRBJ1-2,13,CASSFTGFYGYTF
TRBV6-1,TRBJ1-2,14,CASSEVTGDYGYTF
TRBV7-9,TRBJ1-1,13,CASSSHGSTEAFF
TRBV11-2,TRBJ1-5,15,CASSMTTGSNQPQHF
TRBV5-8,TRBJ2-7,14,CASSLAAGSHEQYF
TRBV5-4,TRBJ2-7,17,CASSWGTSGDWSYEQYF
TRBV28,TRBJ2-3,12,CASSPNWYTQYF
TRBV5-1,TRBJ1-3,16,CASSPMLSGSGNTIYF
TRBV4-2,TRBJ1-4,16,CASSQNSRVTNEKLFF
TRBV4-3,TRBJ1-1,21,CASSQDFRDRVDREMNTEAFF